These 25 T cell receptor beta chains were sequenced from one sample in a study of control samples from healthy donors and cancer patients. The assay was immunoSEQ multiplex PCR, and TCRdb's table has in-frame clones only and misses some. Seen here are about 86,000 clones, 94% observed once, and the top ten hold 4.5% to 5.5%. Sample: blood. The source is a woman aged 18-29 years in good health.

The CDR3 nucleotides read TGTGCCAGTAGTACCCACTGGGACAGGGGAAATTCACCCCTCCACTTT. Its translation is CASSTHWDRGNSPLHF. The V call is TRBV19, the J call TRBJ1-6, with 10 positions matching TRBD1. Germline-derived CDR1 and CDR2 are LNHDA and SQIVND (reference sequence). The CDR3 loop spans 16 amino acids. Trimming cost V 4 bases and J 7 bases; bases outside gene matches: 7.

CDR3 bases: TGTGCCAGCAGCTTAGTGGGACAGGGGGATGAGCAGTTCTTC. The encoded protein is CASSLVGQGDEQFF. This sequence joins TRBV11-2 and TRBJ2-1, with 11 positions matching TRBD1. This CDR3 comprises 14 residues. CDR1 and CDR2 from the germline V gene are SGHAT and FQNNGV. The trim removed 1 base at V and 8 bases at J, leaving 1 base unmatched.

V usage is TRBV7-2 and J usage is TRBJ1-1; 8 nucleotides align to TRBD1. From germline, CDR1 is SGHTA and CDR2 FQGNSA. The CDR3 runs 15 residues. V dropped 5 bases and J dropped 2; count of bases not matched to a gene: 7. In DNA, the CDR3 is TGTGCCAGCAGCCCTATGGGACAGGCCAACACTGAAGCTTTCTTT. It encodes CASSPMGQANTEAFF.

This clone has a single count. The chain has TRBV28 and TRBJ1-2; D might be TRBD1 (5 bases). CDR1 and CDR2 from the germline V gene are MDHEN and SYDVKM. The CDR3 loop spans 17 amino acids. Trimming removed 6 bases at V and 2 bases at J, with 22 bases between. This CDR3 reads CASSLRPGGSVNYGYTF. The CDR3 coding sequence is TGTGCCAGCAGCCTCCGTCCGGGGGGGTCGGTGAACTATGGCTACACCTTC.

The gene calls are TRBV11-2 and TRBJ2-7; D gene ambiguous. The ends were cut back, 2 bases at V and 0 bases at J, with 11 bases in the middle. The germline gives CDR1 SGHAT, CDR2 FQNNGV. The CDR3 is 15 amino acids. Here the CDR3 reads CASSLWDINSYEQYF. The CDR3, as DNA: TGTGCCAGCAGCTTATGGGATATCAACTCCTACGAGCAGTACTTC.

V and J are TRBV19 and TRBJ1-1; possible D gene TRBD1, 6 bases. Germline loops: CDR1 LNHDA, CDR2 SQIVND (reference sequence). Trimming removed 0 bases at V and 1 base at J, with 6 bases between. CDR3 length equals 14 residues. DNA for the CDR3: TGTGCCAGTAGTATAGACAGGGGGAACACTGAAGCTTTCTTT. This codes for CASSIDRGNTEAFF.

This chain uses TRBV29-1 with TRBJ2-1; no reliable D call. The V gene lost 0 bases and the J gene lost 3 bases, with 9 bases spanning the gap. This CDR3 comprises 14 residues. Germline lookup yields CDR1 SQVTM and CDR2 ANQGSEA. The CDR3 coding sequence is TGCAGCGTTGAAGAATGGGGAAGCTACAATGAGCAGTTCTTC. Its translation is CSVEEWGSYNEQFF.

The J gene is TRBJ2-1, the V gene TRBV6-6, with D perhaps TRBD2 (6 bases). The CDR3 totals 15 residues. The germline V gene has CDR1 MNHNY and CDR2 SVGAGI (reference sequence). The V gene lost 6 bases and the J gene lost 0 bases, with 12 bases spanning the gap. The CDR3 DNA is TGTGCCAGCAGAGGACACGGGAGCTCCTACAATGAGCAGTTCTTC. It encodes CASRGHGSSYNEQFF.

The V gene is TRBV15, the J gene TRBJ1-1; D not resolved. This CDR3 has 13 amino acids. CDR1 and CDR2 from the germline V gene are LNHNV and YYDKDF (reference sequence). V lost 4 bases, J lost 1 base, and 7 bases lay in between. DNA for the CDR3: TGTGCCACCAGCACCTCAGGGAACACTGAAGCTTTCTTT. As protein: CATSTSGNTEAFF.

CDR3 bases: TGTGCCAGCAGCCGGGGAGGACCCTACGAGCAGTACTTC. This codes for CASSRGGPYEQYF. This chain joins TRBV27 and TRBJ2-7; a possible D gene is TRBD2 (6 bases). Trimming took off 6 bases at V and 2 bases at J, with 11 bases between the two ends. This CDR3 spans 13 amino acids. Germline assignment: CDR1 MNHEY and CDR2 SMNVEV (reference sequence).

The CDR3 nucleotides read TGTGCCAGTAGACCTAATCGAACGTCCGGGACAGGGAACTCCTACGAGCAGTACTTC. Residues: CASRPNRTSGTGNSYEQYF. The chain employs TRBV19 and TRBJ2-7; 9 bases agree with TRBD1. V lost 6 bases to trimming and J lost 0 bases; unmatched junction nucleotides: 18. Germline CDR1 is LNHDA and CDR2 is SQIVND (reference sequence). The CDR3 is made up of 19 amino acids.

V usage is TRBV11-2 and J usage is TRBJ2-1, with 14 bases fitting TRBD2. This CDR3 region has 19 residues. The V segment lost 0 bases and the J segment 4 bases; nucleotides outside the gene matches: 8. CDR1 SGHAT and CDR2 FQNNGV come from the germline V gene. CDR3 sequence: CASSLDRGTSGRGYNEQFF. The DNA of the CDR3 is TGTGCCAGCAGCTTAGATAGGGGGACTAGCGGGAGAGGGTACAATGAGCAGTTCTTC.

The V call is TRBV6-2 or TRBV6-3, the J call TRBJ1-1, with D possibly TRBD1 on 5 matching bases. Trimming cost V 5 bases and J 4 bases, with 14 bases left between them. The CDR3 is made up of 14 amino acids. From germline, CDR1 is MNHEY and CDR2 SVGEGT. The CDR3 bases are TGTGCCAGCAGTCCACCGGGACCGGTCACTGAAGCTTTCTTT. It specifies CASSPPGPVTEAFF.

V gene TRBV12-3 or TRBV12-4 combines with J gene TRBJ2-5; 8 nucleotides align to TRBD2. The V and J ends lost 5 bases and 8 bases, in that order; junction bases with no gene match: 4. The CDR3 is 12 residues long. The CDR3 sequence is CASSRSGGTQYF. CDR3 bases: TGTGCCAGCAGTCGCAGCGGGGGAACCCAGTACTTC.

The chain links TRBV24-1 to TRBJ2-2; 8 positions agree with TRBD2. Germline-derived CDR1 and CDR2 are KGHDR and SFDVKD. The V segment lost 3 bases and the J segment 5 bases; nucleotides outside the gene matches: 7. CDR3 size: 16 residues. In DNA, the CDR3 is TGTGCCACCAGTGATCAATCTAGCGGGCTTACCGGGGAGCTGTTTTTT. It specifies CATSDQSSGLTGELFF.

The CDR3, as DNA: TGTGCCAGCAGCTCTAGACAGGACACTGAAGCTTTCTTT. Encoded protein: CASSSRQDTEAFF. The gene calls are TRBV7-9 and TRBJ1-1; perhaps TRBD1 as D (6 bases). V was shortened by 4 bases and J by 3 bases, with 9 bases between the two germline ends. The CDR3 is 13 residues long. Germline assignment: CDR1 SEHNR and CDR2 FQNEAQ (reference sequence).

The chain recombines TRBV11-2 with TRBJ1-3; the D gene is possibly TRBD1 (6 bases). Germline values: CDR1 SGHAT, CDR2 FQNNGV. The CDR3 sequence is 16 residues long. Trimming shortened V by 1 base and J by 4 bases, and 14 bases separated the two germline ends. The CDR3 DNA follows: TGTGCCAGCAGCTTAGGGGTGACAGGAGACGGAAACACCATATATTTT. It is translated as CASSLGVTGDGNTIYF.

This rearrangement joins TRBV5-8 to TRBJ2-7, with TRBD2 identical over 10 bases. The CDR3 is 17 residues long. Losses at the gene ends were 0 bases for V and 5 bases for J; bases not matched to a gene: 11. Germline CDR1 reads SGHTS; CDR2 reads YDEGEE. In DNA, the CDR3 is TGTGCCAGCAGCTTGGCGGATTGGGTTAGCGGGAGGAACGAGCAGTACTTC. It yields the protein CASSLADWVSGRNEQYF.

In DNA, the CDR3 is TGCGCCAGCAGCCAAGTCAGGGGGTACGAGCAGTACTTC. It codes for CASSQVRGYEQYF. The rearrangement links TRBV4-1 to TRBJ2-7; 7 positions match TRBD1. Germline values: CDR1 MGHRA, CDR2 YSYEKL. V gave up 1 base and J gave up 4 bases; unmatched junction bases: 1. CDR3 size: 13 residues.

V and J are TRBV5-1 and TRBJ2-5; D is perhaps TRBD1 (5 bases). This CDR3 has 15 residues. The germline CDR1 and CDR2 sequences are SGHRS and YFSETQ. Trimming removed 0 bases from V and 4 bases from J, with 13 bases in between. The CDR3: CASSLGQTQGETQYF. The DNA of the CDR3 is TGCGCCAGCAGCTTGGGACAGACCCAGGGAGAGACCCAGTACTTC.

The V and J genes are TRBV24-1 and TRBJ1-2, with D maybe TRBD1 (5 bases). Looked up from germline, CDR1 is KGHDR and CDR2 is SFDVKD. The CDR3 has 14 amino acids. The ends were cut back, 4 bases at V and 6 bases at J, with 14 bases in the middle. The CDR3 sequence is CATSDPDRFDGYTF. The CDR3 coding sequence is TGTGCCACCAGTGACCCAGACAGATTTGATGGCTACACCTTC.

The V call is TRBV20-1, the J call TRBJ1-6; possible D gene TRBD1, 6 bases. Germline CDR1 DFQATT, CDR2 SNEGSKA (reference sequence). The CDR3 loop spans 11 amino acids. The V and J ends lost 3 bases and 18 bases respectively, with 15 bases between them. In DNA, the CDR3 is TGCAGTGCTAGGGGCCGGGGGCCCGGCCACTTT. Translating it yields CSARGRGPGHF.

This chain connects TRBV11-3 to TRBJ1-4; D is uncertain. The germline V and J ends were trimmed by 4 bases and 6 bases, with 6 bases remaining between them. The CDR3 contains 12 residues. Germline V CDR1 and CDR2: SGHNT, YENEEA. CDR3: CASSCPYEKLFF. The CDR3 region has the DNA TGTGCCAGCAGCTGCCCCTATGAAAAACTGTTTTTT.

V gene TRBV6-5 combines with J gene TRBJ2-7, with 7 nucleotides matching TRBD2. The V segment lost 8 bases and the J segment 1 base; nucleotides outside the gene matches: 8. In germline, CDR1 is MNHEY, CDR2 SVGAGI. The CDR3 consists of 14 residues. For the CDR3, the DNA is TGTGCCAGCGGGGCCGGGACTATTTCCTACGAGCAGTACTTC. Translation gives CASGAGTISYEQYF.

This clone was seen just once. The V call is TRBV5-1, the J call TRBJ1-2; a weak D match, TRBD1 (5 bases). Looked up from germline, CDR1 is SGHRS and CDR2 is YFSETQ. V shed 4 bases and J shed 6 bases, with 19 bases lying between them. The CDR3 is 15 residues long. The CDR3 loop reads CASSPVAGGENGYTF. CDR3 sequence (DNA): TGCGCCAGCAGCCCCGTTGCGGGGGGAGAGAATGGCTACACCTTC.